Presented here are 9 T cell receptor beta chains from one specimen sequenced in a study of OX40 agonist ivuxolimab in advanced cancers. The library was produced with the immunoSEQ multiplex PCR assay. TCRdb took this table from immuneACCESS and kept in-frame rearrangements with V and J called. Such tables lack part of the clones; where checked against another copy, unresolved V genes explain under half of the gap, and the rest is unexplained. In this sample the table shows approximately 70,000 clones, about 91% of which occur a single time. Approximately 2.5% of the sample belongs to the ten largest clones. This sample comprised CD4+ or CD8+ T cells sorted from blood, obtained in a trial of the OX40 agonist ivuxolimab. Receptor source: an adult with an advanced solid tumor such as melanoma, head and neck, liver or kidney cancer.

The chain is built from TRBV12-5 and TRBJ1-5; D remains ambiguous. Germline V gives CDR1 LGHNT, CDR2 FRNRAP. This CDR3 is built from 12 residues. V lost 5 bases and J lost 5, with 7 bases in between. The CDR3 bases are TGTGCTAGTGGTACCGGCGATCAGCCCCAGCATTTT. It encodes CASGTGDQPQHF.

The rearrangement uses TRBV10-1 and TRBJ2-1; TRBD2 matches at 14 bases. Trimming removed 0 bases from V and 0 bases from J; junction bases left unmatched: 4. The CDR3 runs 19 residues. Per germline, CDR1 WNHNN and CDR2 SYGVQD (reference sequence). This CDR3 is CASSESTSGRDYSYNEQFF. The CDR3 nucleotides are TGCGCCAGCAGTGAGTCGACTAGCGGGAGGGATTACTCCTACAATGAGCAGTTCTTC.

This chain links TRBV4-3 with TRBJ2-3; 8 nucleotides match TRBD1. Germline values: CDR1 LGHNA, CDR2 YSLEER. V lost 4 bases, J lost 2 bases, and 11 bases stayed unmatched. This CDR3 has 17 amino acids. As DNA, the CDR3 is TGCGCCAGCAGCCCCCGAGCCTCAGGGGGCCTCACAGATACGCAGTATTTT. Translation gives CASSPRASGGLTDTQYF.

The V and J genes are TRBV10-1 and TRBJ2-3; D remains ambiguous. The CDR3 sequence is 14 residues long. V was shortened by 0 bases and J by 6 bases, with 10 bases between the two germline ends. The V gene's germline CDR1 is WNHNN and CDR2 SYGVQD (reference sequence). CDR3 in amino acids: CASSESMAADTQYF. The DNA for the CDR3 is TGCGCCAGCAGTGAGTCGATGGCAGCGGATACGCAGTATTTT.

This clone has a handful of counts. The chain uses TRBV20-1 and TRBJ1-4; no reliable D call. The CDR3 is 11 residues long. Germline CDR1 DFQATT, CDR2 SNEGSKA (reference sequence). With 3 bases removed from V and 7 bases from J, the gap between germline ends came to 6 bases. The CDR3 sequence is CSARGIEKLFF. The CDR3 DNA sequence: TGCAGTGCTAGGGGGATTGAAAAACTGTTTTTT.

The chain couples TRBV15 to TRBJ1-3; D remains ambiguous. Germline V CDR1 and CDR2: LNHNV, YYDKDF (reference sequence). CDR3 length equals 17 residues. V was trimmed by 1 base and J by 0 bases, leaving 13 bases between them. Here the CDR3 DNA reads TGTGCCACCAGCAGAGGTTCCGGCGGTCTCTCTGGAAACACCATATATTTT. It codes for CATSRGSGGLSGNTIYF.

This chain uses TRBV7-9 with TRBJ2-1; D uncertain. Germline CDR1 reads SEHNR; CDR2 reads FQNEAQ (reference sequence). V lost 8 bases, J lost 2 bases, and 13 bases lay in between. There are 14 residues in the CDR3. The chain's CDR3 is CASPPGPAYNEQFF. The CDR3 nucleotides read TGTGCCAGCCCGCCCGGGCCAGCCTACAATGAGCAGTTCTTC.

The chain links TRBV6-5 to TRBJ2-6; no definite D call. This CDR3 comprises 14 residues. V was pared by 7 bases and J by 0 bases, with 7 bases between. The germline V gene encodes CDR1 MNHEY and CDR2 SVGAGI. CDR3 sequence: CASTWLSGANVLTF. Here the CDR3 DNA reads TGTGCCAGCACCTGGCTCTCTGGGGCCAACGTCCTGACTTTC.

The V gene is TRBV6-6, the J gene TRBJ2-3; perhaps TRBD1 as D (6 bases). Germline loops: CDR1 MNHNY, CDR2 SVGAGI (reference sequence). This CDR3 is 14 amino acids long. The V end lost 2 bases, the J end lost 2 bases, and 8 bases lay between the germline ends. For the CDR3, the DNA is TGTGCCAGCAGTTACGGGGACAACACAGATACGCAGTATTTT. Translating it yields CASSYGDNTDTQYF.